This T cell receptor (beta chain) was sequenced for a study of cytomegalovirus exposure and HLA in healthy donors. Findings and caveats of the study: Later on, a genetic analysis was performed. It linked a missense variant in DCLRE1C with V- and J-gene trimming of TCR beta.

Turning to this clone: As yet, its antigen is unknown.

Whereas donors were nominally healthy upon sampling, unrecorded immune exposures were probable. Amplification used 60 Vbeta primers and 13 Jbeta primers. TCRdb's copy holds only in-frame clones and misses some; the assay was immunoSEQ multiplex PCR. The sample records over 110,000 clones, approximately 78% being singletons. CDR3 length: 14 residues. Between the trimmed V and J ends, which lost 2 bases and 1 base, there was a span of 8 bases. Germline CDR1 reads KGHSH; CDR2 reads LQKENI. J is TRBJ1-1 and V is TRBV18, with D tentatively TRBD1 (6 bases). The source material was PBMCs. The TCR comes from a woman in her forties in good health and CMV-seropositive. The CDR3 protein is CASSPYRENTEAFF. The CDR3 region has the DNA TGTGCCAGCTCACCATACAGGGAGAACACTGAAGCTTTCTTT.